A single sample gave rise to the 18 T cell receptor beta chains below, sequenced in a study of shared clonotypes between healthy human individuals. TCRdb's copy holds only in-frame clones and misses some; the assay was immunoSEQ multiplex PCR. The table lists some 1,600,000 clones, approximately 98% of them singletons. Sequencing was carried out using naive CD4+ T cells sorted from blood. The sample's subset: CD45RA+ positively selected. These receptors were obtained from a man aged 25-45 years in good health.

The chain recombines TRBV19 with TRBJ1-5; D not certain. Trimming removed 7 bases from V and 1 base from J, with 14 bases in between. The germline gives CDR1 LNHDA, CDR2 SQIVND (reference sequence). The CDR3 runs to 15 residues. CDR3 in DNA: TGTGCCAGTAACAAAAACAGAGGCAGCAATCAGCCCCAGCATTTT. As protein: CASNKNRGSNQPQHF.

This clone was detected only once. The chain combines TRBV25-1 with TRBJ2-3; TRBD2 agrees at 12 bases. The germline V gene encodes CDR1 MGHDK and CDR2 SYGVNS. V shed 4 bases and J 1 base; nucleotides not matched to a gene: 0. The CDR3 contains 15 residues. CDR3: CASSGLAGGTDTQYF. As DNA, the CDR3 is TGTGCCAGCAGTGGACTAGCGGGAGGCACAGATACGCAGTATTTT.

V and J are TRBV7-9 and TRBJ2-3; 8 nucleotides align to TRBD1. V dropped 4 bases and J dropped 2; count of bases not matched to a gene: 11. Germline assignment: CDR1 SEHNR and CDR2 FQNEAQ (reference sequence). The CDR3 sequence is 17 residues long. The CDR3 bases are TGTGCCAGCAGCTCTGGGCAGGGGGCCCCTGACACAGATACGCAGTATTTT. Amino acid sequence: CASSSGQGAPDTDTQYF.

This chain joins TRBV4-1 and TRBJ2-3; D gene unclear. V was pared by 0 bases and J by 5 bases, with 15 bases between. The CDR3 is 16 residues long. Germline V lookup: CDR1 MGHRA, CDR2 YSYEKL. Here the CDR3 reads CASSQDWSARGDTQYF. As DNA, the CDR3 is TGCGCCAGCAGCCAAGATTGGTCGGCTCGAGGAGATACGCAGTATTTT.

CDR3 nucleotide sequence: TGTGCCAGCAGCGGGAGGGCCGACGATACGCAGTATTTT. Translating gives CASSGRADDTQYF. V usage is TRBV9 and J usage is TRBJ2-3, with D possibly being TRBD2 (6 bases). Germline CDR1 reads SGDLS; CDR2 reads YYNGEE. Trimming shortened V by 3 bases and J by 6 bases, and 11 bases separated the two germline ends. This CDR3 spans 13 amino acids.

The V and J genes are TRBV19 and TRBJ2-1; D is ambiguous. V lost 8 bases and J lost 0, with 8 bases in between. Germline loops: CDR1 LNHDA, CDR2 SQIVND (reference sequence). The CDR3 length is 13 residues. The CDR3 coding sequence is TGTGCCAGTGGCGAGAGCTCCTACAATGAGCAGTTCTTC. This encodes CASGESSYNEQFF.

The chain links TRBV10-2 to TRBJ2-5; either TRBD1 or TRBD2 may supply D (6 bases each). The germline CDR1 and CDR2 sequences are WSHSY and SAAADI. The CDR3 sequence is 13 residues long. V shed 10 bases and J shed 2 bases, with 14 bases lying between them. This CDR3 reads CATRGDFQETQYF. DNA for the CDR3: TGCGCCACTAGGGGGGACTTTCAAGAGACCCAGTACTTC.

This clone was recorded only once. The rearrangement uses TRBV18 and TRBJ2-7; D is ambiguous. Trimming removed 3 bases from V and 3 bases from J, with 15 bases in between. The CDR3 runs 15 residues. Germline CDR1 and CDR2: KGHSH and LQKENI. This CDR3 reads CASSPKLQNFYEQYF. The CDR3 region has the DNA TGTGCCAGCTCACCCAAACTCCAGAACTTCTACGAGCAGTACTTC. The full variable domain, with the rest looked up from reference TRBV18 and TRBJ2-7, is NAGVMQNPRHLVRRRGQEARLRCSPMKGHSHVYWYRQLPEEGLKFMVYLQKENIIDESGMPKERFSAEFPKEGPSILRIQQVVRGDSAAYFCASSPKLQNFYEQYFGPGTRLTVT.

The chain couples TRBV19 to TRBJ1-2; possibly TRBD1 for D (6 bases). CDR1 and CDR2 from the germline V gene are LNHDA and SQIVND (reference sequence). This CDR3 has 13 amino acids. Between the trimmed V and J ends, which lost 4 bases and 8 bases, there was a span of 14 bases. The CDR3 DNA follows: TGTGCCAGTAGTAGAGACAGGTTATACGGCTACACCTTC. Protein sequence: CASSRDRLYGYTF.

The gene calls are TRBV11-2 and TRBJ2-5, with a weak D call TRBD2 (5 bases). The germline V gene encodes CDR1 SGHAT and CDR2 FQNNGV. Trimming removed 5 bases from V and 2 bases from J, with 9 bases in between. There are 13 residues in the CDR3. CDR3 bases: TGTGCCAGCAGCGGGCCGGGACAAGAGACCCAGTACTTC. As protein: CASSGPGQETQYF. Complete variable domain (other parts from reference TRBV11-2 and TRBJ2-5): EAGVAQSPRYKIIEKRQSVAFWCNPISGHATLYWYQQILGQGPKLLIQFQNNGVVDDSQLPKDRFSAERLKGVDSTLKIQPAKLEDSAVYLCASSGPGQETQYFGPGTRLLVL.

With regard to this clone: This sample includes further DNA sequences coding for the same CDR3. The chain is built from TRBV5-1 and TRBJ2-1, with D unresolved. With 0 bases removed from V and 1 base from J, the gap between germline ends came to 5 bases. The CDR3 sequence is 14 residues long. CDR1 SGHRS and CDR2 YFSETQ come from the germline V gene. The CDR3: CASSLGPSYNEQFF. In DNA form, the CDR3 reads TGCGCCAGCAGCTTGGGGCCTTCCTACAATGAGCAGTTCTTC.

This chain uses TRBV7-9 with TRBJ2-2; tentative D call: TRBD2 (7 bases). The CDR3 spans 18 residues. With 3 bases removed from V and 6 bases from J, the gap between germline ends came to 23 bases. Germline V lookup: CDR1 SEHNR, CDR2 FQNEAQ (reference sequence). The CDR3 spells CASSFPGLLFRGAGELFF. The DNA of the CDR3 is TGTGCCAGCAGCTTCCCGGGACTACTCTTTAGGGGGGCCGGGGAGCTGTTTTTT.

The chain recombines TRBV7-9 with TRBJ2-7; 14 bases agree with TRBD2. V lost 5 bases and J lost 3; bases outside the gene matches: 6. This CDR3 comprises 16 residues. The germline CDR1 and CDR2 sequences are SEHNR and FQNEAQ (reference sequence). This CDR3 reads CASSQLGLAGVYEQYF. The CDR3 DNA reads TGTGCCAGCAGCCAACTGGGACTAGCGGGAGTCTACGAGCAGTACTTC.

V and J are TRBV15 and TRBJ2-7; no clear D. The CDR3 has 12 residues. Trimming removed 3 bases from V and 6 bases from J, with 9 bases in between. Per the germline V gene, CDR1 is LNHNV and CDR2 is YYDKDF (reference sequence). The CDR3 sequence: CATSSRTFEQYF. Written as DNA, the CDR3 is TGTGCCACCAGCAGTCGTACTTTCGAGCAGTACTTC.

This chain connects TRBV4-3 to TRBJ2-1; 10 bases agree with TRBD2. The CDR3 totals 15 residues. V lost 2 bases, J lost 7 bases, and 5 bases stayed unmatched. Germline V lookup: CDR1 LGHNA, CDR2 YSLEER. Here the CDR3 DNA reads TGCGCCAGCAGCCAAAGAGCGGGAGGGCCTAATGAGCAGTTCTTC. Protein product: CASSQRAGGPNEQFF.

The V and J genes are TRBV5-1 and TRBJ2-7; 7 nucleotides match TRBD1. CDR3 length equals 16 residues. Germline loops: CDR1 SGHRS, CDR2 YFSETQ. V shed 4 bases, J shed 7 bases, and the junction held 17 bases outside the gene matches. CDR3 sequence reads: CASSINRGDVSREQYF. The DNA of the CDR3 is TGCGCCAGCAGCATTAACAGGGGCGACGTCTCGAGGGAGCAGTACTTC.

CDR3 sequence (DNA): TGTGCCAGCTCCCCGTTAAACAGGGTCTATAATGAGCAGTTCTTC. Translation: CASSPLNRVYNEQFF. The chain couples TRBV18 to TRBJ2-1; weak D call: TRBD1 (6 bases). Germline loops: CDR1 KGHSH, CDR2 LQKENI. The V end was cut by 6 bases, the J end by 7 bases, with 19 bases between. The CDR3 length is 15 residues.

Worth noting for this clone: The sample carries other DNA sequences with the same CDR3. The rearrangement links TRBV2 to TRBJ2-3; TRBD2 is a possible D gene (5 bases). This CDR3 has 15 amino acids. Germline CDR1 and CDR2: SNHLY and FYNNEI. V was pared by 1 base and J by 3 bases, with 11 bases between. The CDR3 sequence is CASSEEPRGTDTQYF. In DNA form, the CDR3 reads TGTGCCAGCAGTGAAGAACCCCGAGGGACAGATACGCAGTATTTT.